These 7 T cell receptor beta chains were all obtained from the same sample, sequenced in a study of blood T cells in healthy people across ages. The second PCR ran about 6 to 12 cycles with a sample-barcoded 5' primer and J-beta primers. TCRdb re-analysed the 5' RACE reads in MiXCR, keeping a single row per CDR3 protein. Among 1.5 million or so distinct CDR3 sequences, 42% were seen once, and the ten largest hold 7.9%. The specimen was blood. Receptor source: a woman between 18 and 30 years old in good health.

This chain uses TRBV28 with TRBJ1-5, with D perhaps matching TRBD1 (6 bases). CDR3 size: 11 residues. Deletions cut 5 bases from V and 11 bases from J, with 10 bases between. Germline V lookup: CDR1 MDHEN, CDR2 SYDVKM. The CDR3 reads CASSRTVSQHF. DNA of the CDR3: TGTGCCAGCAGTCGGACAGTGTCCCAGCATTTT.

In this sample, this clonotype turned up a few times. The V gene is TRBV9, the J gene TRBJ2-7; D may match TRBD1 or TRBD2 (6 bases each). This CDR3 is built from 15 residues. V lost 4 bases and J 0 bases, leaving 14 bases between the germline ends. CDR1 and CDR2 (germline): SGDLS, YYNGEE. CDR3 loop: CASSPPGAHSYEQYF. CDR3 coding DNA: TGTGCCAGCAGCCCCCCGGGGGCCCACTCCTACGAGCAGTACTTC.

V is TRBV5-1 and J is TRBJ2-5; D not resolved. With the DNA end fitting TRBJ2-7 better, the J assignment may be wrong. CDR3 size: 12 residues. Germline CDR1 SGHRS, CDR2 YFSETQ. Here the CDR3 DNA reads TGCGCCAGCAGCTTGGATGACAACGAGCAGTACTTC. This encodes CASSLDDNEQYF.

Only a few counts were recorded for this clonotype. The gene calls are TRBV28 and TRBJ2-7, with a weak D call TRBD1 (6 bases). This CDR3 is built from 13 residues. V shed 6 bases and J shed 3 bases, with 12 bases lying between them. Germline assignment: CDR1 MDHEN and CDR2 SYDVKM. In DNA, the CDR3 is TGTGCCAGCAGACCAGGGGTTGGCTACGAGCAGTACTTC. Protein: CASRPGVGYEQYF.

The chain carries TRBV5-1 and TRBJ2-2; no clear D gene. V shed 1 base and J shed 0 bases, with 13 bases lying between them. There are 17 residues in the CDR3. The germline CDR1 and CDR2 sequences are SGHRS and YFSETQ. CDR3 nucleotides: TGCGCCAGCAGCTTGAGGGTTAGCCCCTCGAACACCGGGGAGCTGTTTTTT. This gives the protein CASSLRVSPSNTGELFF.

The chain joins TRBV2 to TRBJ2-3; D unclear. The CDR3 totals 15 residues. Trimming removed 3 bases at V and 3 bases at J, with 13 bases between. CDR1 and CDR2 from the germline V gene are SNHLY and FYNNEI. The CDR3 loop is CASSENAPPTDTQYF. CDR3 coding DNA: TGTGCCAGCAGTGAGAACGCTCCCCCAACAGATACGCAGTATTTT.

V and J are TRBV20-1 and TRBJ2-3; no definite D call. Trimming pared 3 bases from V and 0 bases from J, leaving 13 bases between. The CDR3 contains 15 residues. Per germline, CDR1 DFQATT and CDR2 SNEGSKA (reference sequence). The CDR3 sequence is CSASETRTSTDTQYF. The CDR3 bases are TGCAGTGCTAGTGAGACTCGCACTAGCACAGATACGCAGTATTTT.